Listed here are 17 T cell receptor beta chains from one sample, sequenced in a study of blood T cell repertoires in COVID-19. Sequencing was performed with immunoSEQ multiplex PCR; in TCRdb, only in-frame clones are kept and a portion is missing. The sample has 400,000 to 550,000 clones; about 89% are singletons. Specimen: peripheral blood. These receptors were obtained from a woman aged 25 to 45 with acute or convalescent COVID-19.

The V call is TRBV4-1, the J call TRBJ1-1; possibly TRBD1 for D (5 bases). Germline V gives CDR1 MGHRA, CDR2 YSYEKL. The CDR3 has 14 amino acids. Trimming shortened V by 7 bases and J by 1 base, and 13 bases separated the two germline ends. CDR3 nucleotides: TGCGCCAGCACAATGGGAGGGACGAACACTGAAGCTTTCTTT. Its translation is CASTMGGTNTEAFF.

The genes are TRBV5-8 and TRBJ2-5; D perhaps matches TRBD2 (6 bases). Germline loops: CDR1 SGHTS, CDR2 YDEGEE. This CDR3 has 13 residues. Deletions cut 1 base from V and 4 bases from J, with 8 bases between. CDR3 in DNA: TGTGCCAGCAGCTTGACGGGGGTAGAGACCCAGTACTTC. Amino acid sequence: CASSLTGVETQYF.

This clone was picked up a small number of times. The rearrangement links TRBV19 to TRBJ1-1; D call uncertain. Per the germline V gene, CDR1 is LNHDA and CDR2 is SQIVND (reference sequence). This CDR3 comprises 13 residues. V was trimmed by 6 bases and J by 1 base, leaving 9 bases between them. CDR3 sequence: CASSLRGNTEAFF. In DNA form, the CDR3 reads TGTGCCAGTAGCCTCCGGGGGAACACTGAAGCTTTCTTT.

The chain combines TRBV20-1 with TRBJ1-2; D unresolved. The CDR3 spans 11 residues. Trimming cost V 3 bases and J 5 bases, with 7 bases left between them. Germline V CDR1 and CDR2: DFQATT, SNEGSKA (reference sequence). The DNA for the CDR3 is TGCAGTGCTAGCGCAACTTATGGCTACACCTTC. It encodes CSASATYGYTF.

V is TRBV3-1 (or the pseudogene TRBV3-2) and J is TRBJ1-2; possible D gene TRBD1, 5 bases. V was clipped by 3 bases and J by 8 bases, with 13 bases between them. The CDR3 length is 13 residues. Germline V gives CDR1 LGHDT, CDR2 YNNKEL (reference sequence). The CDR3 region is CASSHKGRGGYTF. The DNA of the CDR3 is TGTGCCAGCAGCCACAAGGGGCGGGGCGGCTACACCTTC.

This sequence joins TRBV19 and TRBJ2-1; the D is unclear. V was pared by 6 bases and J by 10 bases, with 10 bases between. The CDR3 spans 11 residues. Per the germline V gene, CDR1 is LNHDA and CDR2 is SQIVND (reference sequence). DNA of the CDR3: TGTGCCAGTAGGCTGGGCTACGAGCAGTTCTTC. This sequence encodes CASRLGYEQFF.

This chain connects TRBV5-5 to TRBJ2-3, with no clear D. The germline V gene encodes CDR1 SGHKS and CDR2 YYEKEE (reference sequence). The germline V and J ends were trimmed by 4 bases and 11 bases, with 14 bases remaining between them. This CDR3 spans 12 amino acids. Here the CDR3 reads CASSTSMSGQYF. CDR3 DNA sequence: TGTGCCAGCAGCACGAGTATGAGTGGGCAGTATTTT.

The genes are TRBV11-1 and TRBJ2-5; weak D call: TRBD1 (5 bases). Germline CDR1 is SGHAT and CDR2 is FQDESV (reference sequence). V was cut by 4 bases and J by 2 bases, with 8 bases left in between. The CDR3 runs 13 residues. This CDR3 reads CASSYQGQETQYF. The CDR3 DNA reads TGTGCCAGCAGCTATCAGGGACAAGAGACCCAGTACTTC.

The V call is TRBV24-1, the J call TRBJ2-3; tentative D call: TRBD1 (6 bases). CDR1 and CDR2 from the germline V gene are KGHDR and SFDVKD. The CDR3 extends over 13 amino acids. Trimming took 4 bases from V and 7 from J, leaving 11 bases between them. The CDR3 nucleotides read TGTGCCACCAGTGACCCGGACAGAAATACGCAGTATTTT. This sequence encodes CATSDPDRNTQYF.

The CDR3 is CASSSSLGGGVFNEQFF. The CDR3 region has the DNA TGTGCCAGCAGTTCCTCCCTTGGCGGGGGGGTTTTCAATGAGCAGTTCTTC. The chain has TRBV28 and TRBJ2-1; 9 bases align to TRBD2. The junction had 13 bases not matched to a gene; V was cut back by 4 bases and J by 6 bases. CDR1 is MDHEN, CDR2 SYDVKM, per germline. CDR3 length: 17 amino acids.

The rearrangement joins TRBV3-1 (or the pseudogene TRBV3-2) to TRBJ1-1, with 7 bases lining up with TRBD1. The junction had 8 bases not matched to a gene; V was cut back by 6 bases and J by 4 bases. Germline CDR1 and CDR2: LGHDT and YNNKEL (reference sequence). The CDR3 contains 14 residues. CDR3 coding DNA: TGTGCCAGCAGTCTTGACAGGGCCAGCACTGAAGCTTTCTTT. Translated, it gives CASSLDRASTEAFF.

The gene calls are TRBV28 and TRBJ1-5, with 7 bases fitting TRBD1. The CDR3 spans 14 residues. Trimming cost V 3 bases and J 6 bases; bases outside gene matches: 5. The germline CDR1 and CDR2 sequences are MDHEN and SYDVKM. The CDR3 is CASSFRQGRQPQHF. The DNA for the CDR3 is TGTGCCAGCAGTTTCCGACAGGGACGTCAGCCCCAGCATTTT.

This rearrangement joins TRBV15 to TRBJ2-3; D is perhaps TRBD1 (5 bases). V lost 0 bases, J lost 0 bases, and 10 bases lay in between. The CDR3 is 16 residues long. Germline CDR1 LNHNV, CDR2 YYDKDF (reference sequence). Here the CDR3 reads CATSRDADRSTDTQYF. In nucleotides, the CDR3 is TGTGCCACCAGCAGAGATGCCGACAGAAGCACAGATACGCAGTATTTT.

CDR3 sequence reads: CAIDTDRDNYGYTF. The CDR3 DNA is TGTGCCATCGATACTGACAGGGATAACTATGGCTACACCTTC. The chain employs TRBV2 and TRBJ1-2, with 7 bases aligning to TRBD1. Trimming cost V 10 bases and J 1 base; bases outside gene matches: 9. This CDR3 is 14 amino acids long. Per germline, CDR1 SNHLY and CDR2 FYNNEI. Full variable domain (outside the CDR3, taken from reference TRBV2 and TRBJ1-2): EPEVTQTPSHQVTQMGQEVILRCVPISNHLYFYWYRQILGQKVEFLVSFYNNEISEKSEIFDDQFSVERPDGSNFTLKIRSTKLEDSAMYFCAIDTDRDNYGYTFGSGTRLTVV.

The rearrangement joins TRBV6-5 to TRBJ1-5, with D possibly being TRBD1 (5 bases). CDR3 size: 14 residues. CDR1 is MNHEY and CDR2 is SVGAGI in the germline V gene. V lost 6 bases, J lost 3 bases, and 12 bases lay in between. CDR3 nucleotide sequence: TGTGCCAGCAGCCTCGGGGGGGACAATCAGCCCCAGCATTTT. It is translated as CASSLGGDNQPQHF.

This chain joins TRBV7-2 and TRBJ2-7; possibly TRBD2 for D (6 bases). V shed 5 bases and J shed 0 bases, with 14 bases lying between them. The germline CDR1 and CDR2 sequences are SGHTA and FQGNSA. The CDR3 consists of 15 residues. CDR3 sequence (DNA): TGTGCCAGCAGCAGCGCGGGACGGAGCTCCTACGAGCAGTACTTC. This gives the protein CASSSAGRSSYEQYF.

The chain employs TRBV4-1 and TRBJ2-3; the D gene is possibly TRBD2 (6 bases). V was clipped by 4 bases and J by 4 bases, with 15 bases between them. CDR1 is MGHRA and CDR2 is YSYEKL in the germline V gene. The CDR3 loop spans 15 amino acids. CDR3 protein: CASSLSGGEADTQYF. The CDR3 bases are TGCGCCAGCAGCCTCAGCGGTGGGGAGGCAGATACGCAGTATTTT.